This entry lists 8 T cell receptor beta chains sequenced from one sample in a study (dated by TCRdb to about 2015). Receptors were amplified or captured by 5' RACE. TCRdb records Illumina MiSeq as the sequencer. The raw public data were reprocessed by TCRdb itself: fastp quality trimming at Q25, MiXCR clonotype calling, in-frame beta chains only. Rows are combined by CDR3 protein, so each entry shows the most common genes and DNA. In this sample the table shows 50,000 to 65,000 distinct CDR3 sequences, roughly 20% of which occur a single time. The ten largest account for roughly 3.2% of the sample. CD4+CD25+CD127-/low cells were isolated as Tregs. Sequenced input: tumor-infiltrating Tregs sorted from the breast tumor. The source is a female donor with breast cancer.

This clonotype occurred many times. The chain recombines TRBV7-8 with TRBJ2-7; TRBD1 agrees at 8 bases. The V segment lost 1 base and the J segment 11 bases; nucleotides outside the gene matches: 4. Germline CDR1 is SGHVS and CDR2 is FQNEAQ. The CDR3 length is 12 residues. Written as DNA, the CDR3 is TGTGCCAGCAGCTTAGTTAGGGGACAGGAGTACTTC. As protein: CASSLVRGQEYF.

This clonotype showed up just a few times. This chain joins TRBV30 and TRBJ2-6, with no clear D. V lost 1 base and J 0 bases, leaving 7 bases between the germline ends. The germline V gene encodes CDR1 GTSNPN and CDR2 SVGIG (reference sequence). The CDR3 loop spans 15 amino acids. CDR3 coding DNA: TGTGCCTGGAGTGGCGACTTCTCTGGGGCCAACGTCCTGACTTTC. It encodes CAWSGDFSGANVLTF. The full variable domain, rest sourced from reference TRBV30 and TRBJ2-6, is SQTIHQWPATLVQPVGSPLSLECTVEGTSNPNLYWYRQAAGRGLQLLFYSVGIGQISSEVPQNLSASRPQDRQFILSSKKLLLSDSGFYLCAWSGDFSGANVLTFGAGSRLTVL.

This clonotype was detected only once. This chain uses TRBV11-2 with TRBJ2-5, with 10 bases lining up with TRBD2. The CDR3 loop spans 15 amino acids. The germline CDR1 and CDR2 sequences are SGHAT and FQNNGV. Unmatched junction bases numbered 3, after V lost 3 bases and J lost 2 bases. CDR3 in DNA: TGTGCCAGCAGCTTTCAACTAGCGGGGCAAGAGACCCAGTACTTC. This codes for CASSFQLAGQETQYF.

This clonotype has just a few counts. The chain carries TRBV5-1 and TRBJ1-5; D might be TRBD1 (5 bases). V gave up 3 bases and J gave up 5 bases, with 21 bases separating them. Germline V CDR1 and CDR2: SGHRS, YFSETQ. The CDR3 totals 17 residues. The CDR3 sequence is CASSCPRRDASHQPQHF. CDR3 DNA sequence: TGCGCCAGCAGCTGCCCGCGCAGGGATGCGTCTCATCAGCCCCAGCATTTT.

This clonotype was found a few times. The chain has TRBV12-3 or TRBV12-4 and TRBJ1-2, with no clear D. V was clipped by 4 bases and J by 4 bases, with 10 bases between them. This CDR3 region has 13 residues. CDR3 sequence: CASSSTSGYGYTF. In nucleotides, the CDR3 is TGTGCCAGCAGTTCCACCTCCGGCTATGGCTACACCTTC.

At least ten counts were recorded for this clonotype. V is TRBV7-9 and J is TRBJ1-1; 7 bases match TRBD1. The CDR3 covers 17 residues. Germline CDR1 reads SEHNR; CDR2 reads FQNEAQ (reference sequence). Germline trimming cut 5 bases from V and 0 bases from J; bases unmatched to any gene: 12. The CDR3 DNA is TGTGCCAGCAGCCTGACACAGGGGACCTCCATGAACACTGAAGCTTTCTTT. Translation: CASSLTQGTSMNTEAFF.

This clonotype was observed a handful of times. V usage is TRBV7-2 and J usage is TRBJ2-1; the D gene is possibly TRBD2 (5 bases). CDR1 SGHTA and CDR2 FQGNSA come from the germline V gene. This CDR3 comprises 13 residues. Trimming stripped 4 bases from V and 4 bases from J, with 8 bases between. CDR3 residues: CASSSLVYNEQFF. DNA of the CDR3: TGTGCCAGCAGCTCACTAGTTTACAATGAGCAGTTCTTC.

This clonotype was seen a handful of times. A much larger clone sits a single nucleotide away, making a read error possible. This sequence joins TRBV5-1 and TRBJ1-2; D perhaps matches TRBD1 (6 bases). CDR1 is SGHRS and CDR2 is YFSETQ in the germline V gene. The CDR3 is 13 amino acids. V lost 4 bases and J lost 3, with 10 bases in between. CDR3 DNA: TGCGCCAGCAGCATTGCAGGGGACTATGGCTACACCTTC. Residues: CASSIAGDYGYTF.